This T cell receptor (beta chain) is drawn from a study of cytomegalovirus exposure and HLA in healthy donors. The assay was immunoSEQ multiplex PCR, and TCRdb's table has in-frame clones only and misses some. The sample contains approximately 120,000 clones, 89% of which appear only once. CDR1 is MNHEY, CDR2 SVGAGI, per germline. The J segment lost 8 bases and the V segment lost 4 bases, leaving 7 bases of the junction unmatched. CDR3 size: 14 residues. The sequenced sample consisted of PBMCs. This TCR came from a woman aged 18-35 years in good health and CMV-seronegative. The chain uses TRBV6-5 and TRBJ2-1; 8 bases fit TRBD2. The CDR3 region is CASSLLTSGYEQFF. The CDR3 DNA reads TGTGCCAGCAGTTTGCTCACTAGCGGTTATGAGCAGTTCTTC.